This T cell receptor (beta chain) comes out of a study of blood T cells in healthy people across ages. A second PCR, run for 7 to 11 cycles, used a sample-barcoded 5' primer plus a J-beta primer mix. The template-switch adaptor was a 5' adaptor with 12 random nucleotides. It tagged each cDNA molecule. Via MiXCR, TCRdb re-called the 5' RACE reads, giving one row per CDR3 protein. The sample has approximately 780,000 distinct CDR3 sequences; about 26% are singletons. A minimum of 5 micrograms of total RNA was extracted per sample. This clonotype was picked up a small number of times. Per germline, CDR1 LGHNT and CDR2 FRNRAP. The CDR3 length is 16 residues. This same sample was also part of a study on T cells of mothers and their children.

Input material: blood. The gene calls are TRBV12-5 and TRBJ2-1; 9 bases line up with TRBD1. The assigned J gene may be wrong: the sequence end matches TRBJ2-5 better. The clonotype originates from a boy younger than 18 in good health. The CDR3 region is CASGPRDRVRPETQYF. In DNA, the CDR3 is TGTGCTAGTGGTCCCAGGGACAGGGTGAGGCCAGAGACCCAGTACTTC.